The present T cell receptor beta chain was sequenced within a study of somatic mutations in cytotoxic T cells in rheumatoid arthritis. The overall study: A subset of V beta antibody-stained T-cell populations was isolated by flow sorting, reaching nearly 100% purity, and this subset included V beta1+ cells that went on to TCRB sequencing.

With regard to this clone: Its antigen is still unknown.

The germline gives CDR1 LGHNA, CDR2 YNFKEQ. The CDR3 runs to 13 residues. V lost 1 base to trimming and J lost 0 bases, with 4 bases between them. The data were produced by immunoSEQ multiplex PCR, yet TCRdb's version contains in-frame clones alone and is incomplete. Of more than 12,000 clones in the sample, around 70% were seen once. General study results and limits: Per patient, the largest CD8+ clone was found to exceed 20% of CD8+ cells in 8 of 65 cases.

Specimen: CD8+ T cells sorted from blood. The receptor comes from an adult with rheumatoid arthritis. This chain joins TRBV4-2 and TRBJ2-7, with D hard to call. The CDR3 protein is CASSQGASYEQYF. The CDR3 bases are TGTGCCAGCAGCCAAGGTGCCTCCTACGAGCAGTACTTC.